This T cell receptor (beta chain) was sequenced during a study of metastatic and nonmetastatic thyroid tumors. Study context: Comparison of repertoires was carried out across blood and tumor or nodule tissue from malignant and benign thyroid patients.

All patients were untreated before thyroid surgery. The table lists this clone with a few counts. A much larger clone differs by one base, so this may be a read error. TCRdb used MiXCR to call clones anew from the PCR reads. The sample holds about 27,000 clones; about 16% are singletons and the top ten take 15% to 18%. Germline CDR1 is MDHEN and CDR2 is SYDVKM. The CDR3 is 15 amino acids. Trimming removed 5 bases at V and 6 bases at J, with 17 bases between. The chain combines TRBV28 with TRBJ1-5, with D perhaps TRBD1 (5 bases). This sequence was found in a male donor with papillary thyroid cancer or a benign thyroid nodule (not recorded which). Some clones in this sample may be carry-over from other donors' samples. Sequences were obtained from blood. The CDR3 DNA reads as TGTGCCAGCAGTCCCAGGTATAAGGGGAGTCAGCCCCAGCATTTT. It is translated as CASSPRYKGSQPQHF.